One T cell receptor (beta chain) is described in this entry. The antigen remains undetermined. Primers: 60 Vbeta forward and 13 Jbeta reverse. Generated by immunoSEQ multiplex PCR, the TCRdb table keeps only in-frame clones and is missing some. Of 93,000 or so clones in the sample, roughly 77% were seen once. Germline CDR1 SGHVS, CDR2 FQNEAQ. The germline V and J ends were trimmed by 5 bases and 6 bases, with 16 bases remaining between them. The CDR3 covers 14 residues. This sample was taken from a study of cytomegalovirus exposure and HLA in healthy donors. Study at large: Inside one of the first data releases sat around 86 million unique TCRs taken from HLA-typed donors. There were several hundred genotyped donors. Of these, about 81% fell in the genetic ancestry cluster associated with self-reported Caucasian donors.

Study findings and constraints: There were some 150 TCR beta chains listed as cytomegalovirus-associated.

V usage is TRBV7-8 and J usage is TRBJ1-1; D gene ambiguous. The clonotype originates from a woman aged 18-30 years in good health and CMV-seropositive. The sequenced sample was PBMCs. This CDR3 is CASSPSGGYPEAFF. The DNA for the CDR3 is TGTGCCAGCAGCCCCTCCGGCGGGTACCCTGAAGCTTTCTTT.